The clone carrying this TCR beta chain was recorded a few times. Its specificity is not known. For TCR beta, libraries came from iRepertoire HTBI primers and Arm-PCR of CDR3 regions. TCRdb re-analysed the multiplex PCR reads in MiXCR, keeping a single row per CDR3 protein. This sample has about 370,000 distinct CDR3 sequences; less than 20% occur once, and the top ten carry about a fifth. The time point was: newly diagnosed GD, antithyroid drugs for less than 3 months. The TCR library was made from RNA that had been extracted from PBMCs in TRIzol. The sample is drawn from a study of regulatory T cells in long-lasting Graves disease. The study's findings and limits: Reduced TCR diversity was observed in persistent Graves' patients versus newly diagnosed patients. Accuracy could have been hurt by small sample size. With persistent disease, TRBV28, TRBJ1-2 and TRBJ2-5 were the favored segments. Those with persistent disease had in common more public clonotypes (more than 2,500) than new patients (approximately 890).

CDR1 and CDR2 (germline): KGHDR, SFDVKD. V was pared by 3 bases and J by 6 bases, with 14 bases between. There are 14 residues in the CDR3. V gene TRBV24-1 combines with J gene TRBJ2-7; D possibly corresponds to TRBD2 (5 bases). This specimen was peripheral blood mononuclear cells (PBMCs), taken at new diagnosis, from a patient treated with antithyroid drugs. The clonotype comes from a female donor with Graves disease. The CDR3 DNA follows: TGTGCCACCAGTGATCGTACTAGGAGTCGCGAGCAGTACTTC. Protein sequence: CATSDRTRSREQYF.